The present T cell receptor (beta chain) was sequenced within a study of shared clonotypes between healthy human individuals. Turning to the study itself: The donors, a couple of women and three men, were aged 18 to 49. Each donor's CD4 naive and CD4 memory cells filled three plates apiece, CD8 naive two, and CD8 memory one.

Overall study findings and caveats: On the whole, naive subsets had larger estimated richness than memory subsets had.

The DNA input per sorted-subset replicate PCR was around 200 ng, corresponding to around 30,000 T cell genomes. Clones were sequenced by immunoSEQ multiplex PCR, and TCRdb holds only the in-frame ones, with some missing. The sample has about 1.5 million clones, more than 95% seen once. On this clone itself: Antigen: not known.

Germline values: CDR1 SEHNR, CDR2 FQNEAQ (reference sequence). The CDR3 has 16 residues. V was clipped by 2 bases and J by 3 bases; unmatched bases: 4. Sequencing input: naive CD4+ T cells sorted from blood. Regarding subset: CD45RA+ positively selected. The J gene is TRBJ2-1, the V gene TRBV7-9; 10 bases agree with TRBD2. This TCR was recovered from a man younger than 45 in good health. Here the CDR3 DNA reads TGTGCCAGCAGCTTATGGCTAGCGGGAGTCTACAATGAGCAGTTCTTC. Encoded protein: CASSLWLAGVYNEQFF.